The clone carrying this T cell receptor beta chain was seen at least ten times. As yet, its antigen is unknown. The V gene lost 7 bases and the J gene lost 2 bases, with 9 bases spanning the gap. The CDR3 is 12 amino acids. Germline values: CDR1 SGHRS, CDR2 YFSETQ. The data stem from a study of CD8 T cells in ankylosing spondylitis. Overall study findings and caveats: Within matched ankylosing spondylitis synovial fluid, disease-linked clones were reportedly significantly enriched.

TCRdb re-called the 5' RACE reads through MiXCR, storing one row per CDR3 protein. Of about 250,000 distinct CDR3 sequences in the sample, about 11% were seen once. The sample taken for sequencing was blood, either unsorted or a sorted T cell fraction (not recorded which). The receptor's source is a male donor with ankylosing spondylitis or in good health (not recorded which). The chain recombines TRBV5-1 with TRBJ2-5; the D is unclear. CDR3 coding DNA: TGCGCCAGCTCGGCGGTTCAAGAGACCCAGTACTTC. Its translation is CASSAVQETQYF.